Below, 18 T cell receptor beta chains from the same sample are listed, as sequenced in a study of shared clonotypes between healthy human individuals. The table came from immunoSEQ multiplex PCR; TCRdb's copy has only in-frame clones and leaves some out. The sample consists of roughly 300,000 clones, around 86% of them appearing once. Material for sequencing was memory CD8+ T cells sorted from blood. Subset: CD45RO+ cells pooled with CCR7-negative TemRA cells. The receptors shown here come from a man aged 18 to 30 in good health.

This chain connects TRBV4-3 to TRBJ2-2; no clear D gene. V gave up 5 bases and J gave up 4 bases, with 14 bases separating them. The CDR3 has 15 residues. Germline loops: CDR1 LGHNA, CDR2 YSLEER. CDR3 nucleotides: TGCGCCAGCAGCGCACAAGGGCCTGGCACCGGGGAGCTGTTTTTT. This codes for CASSAQGPGTGELFF.

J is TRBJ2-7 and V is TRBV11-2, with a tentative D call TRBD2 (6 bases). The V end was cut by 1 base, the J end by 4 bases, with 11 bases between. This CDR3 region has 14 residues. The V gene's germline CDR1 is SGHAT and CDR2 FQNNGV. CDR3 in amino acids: CASSLVTGEYEQYF. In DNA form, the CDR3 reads TGTGCCAGCAGCTTAGTTACGGGGGAATACGAGCAGTACTTC.

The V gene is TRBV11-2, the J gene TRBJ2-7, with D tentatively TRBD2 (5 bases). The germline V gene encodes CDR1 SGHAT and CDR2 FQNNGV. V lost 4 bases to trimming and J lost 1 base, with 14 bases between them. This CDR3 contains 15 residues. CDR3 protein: CASSSEVFLSYEQYF. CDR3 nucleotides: TGTGCCAGCAGCTCGGAGGTTTTCCTTTCCTACGAGCAGTACTTC.

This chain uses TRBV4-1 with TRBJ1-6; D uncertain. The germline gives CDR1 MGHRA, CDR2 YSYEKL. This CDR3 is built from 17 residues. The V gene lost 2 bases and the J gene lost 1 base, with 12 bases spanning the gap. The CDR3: CASSQQTAESYNSPLHF. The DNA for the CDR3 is TGCGCCAGCAGCCAACAGACTGCAGAATCCTATAATTCACCCCTCCACTTT.

As DNA, the CDR3 is TGTGCCAGCAGCGGACAGGGGGCGCTTTTGTCTGGGGCCAACGTCCTGACTTTC. It specifies CASSGQGALLSGANVLTF. This chain links TRBV9 with TRBJ2-6, with 10 bases fitting TRBD1. With 3 bases clipped from V and 1 base from J, the junction kept 7 bases outside the gene matches. The length of the CDR3 is 18 residues. CDR1 SGDLS and CDR2 YYNGEE come from the germline V gene.

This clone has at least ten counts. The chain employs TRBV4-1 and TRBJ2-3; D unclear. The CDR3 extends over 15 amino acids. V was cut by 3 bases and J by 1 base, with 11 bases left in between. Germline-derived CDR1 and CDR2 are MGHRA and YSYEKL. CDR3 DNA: TGCGCCAGCAGCCAGGCCCCTATAGGCACAGATACGCAGTATTTT. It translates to CASSQAPIGTDTQYF.

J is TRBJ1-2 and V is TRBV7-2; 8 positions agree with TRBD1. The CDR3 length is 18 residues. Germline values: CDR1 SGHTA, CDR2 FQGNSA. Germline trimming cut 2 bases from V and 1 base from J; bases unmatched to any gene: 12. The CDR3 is CASSLRRGRSILNYGYTF. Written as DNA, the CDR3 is TGTGCCAGCAGCTTACGCAGGGGGCGTTCCATCCTTAACTATGGCTACACCTTC.

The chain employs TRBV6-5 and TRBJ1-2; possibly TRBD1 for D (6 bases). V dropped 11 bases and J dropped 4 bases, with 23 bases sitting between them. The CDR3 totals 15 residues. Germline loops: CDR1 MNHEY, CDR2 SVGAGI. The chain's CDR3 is CASWDMGLSSYGYTF. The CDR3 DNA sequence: TGTGCCTCCTGGGACATGGGCCTGAGTAGCTATGGCTACACCTTC.

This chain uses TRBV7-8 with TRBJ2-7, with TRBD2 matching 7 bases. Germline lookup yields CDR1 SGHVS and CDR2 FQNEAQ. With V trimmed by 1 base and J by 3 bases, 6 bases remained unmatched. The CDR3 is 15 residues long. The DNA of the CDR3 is TGTGCCAGCAGCTTAGACGGTGCTAGCGGCTACGAGCAGTACTTC. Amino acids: CASSLDGASGYEQYF.

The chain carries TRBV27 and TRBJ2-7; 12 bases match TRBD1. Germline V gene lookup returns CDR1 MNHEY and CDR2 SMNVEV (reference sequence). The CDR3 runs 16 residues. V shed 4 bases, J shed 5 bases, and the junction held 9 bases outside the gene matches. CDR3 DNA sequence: TGTGCCAGCAGTTGGTTAGGGGGACAGGGGGCAAACGAGCAGTACTTC. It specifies CASSWLGGQGANEQYF.

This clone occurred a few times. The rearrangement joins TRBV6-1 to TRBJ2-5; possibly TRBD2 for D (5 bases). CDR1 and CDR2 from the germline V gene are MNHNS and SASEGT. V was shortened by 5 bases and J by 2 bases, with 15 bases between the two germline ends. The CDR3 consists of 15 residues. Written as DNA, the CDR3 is TGTGCCAGCAGTACCGGACTTTCACGTCAAGAGACCCAGTACTTC. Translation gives CASSTGLSRQETQYF.

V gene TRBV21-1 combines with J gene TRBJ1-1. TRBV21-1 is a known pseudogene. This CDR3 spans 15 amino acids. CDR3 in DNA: TGTGCCAGCAGTTGGGAAAGGTCCCCGGACACTGAAGCTTTCTTT. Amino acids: CASSWERSPDTEAFF.

CDR3 sequence (DNA): TGCAGCGTTGGGGATACAGGGGGCTTATCTGGCTACACCTTC. Encoded protein: CSVGDTGGLSGYTF. The chain uses TRBV29-1 and TRBJ1-2, with 9 nucleotides matching TRBD1. Germline CDR1 reads SQVTM; CDR2 reads ANQGSEA. This CDR3 is 14 amino acids long. The ends lost 4 bases at V and 7 bases at J; junction bases unmatched: 10.

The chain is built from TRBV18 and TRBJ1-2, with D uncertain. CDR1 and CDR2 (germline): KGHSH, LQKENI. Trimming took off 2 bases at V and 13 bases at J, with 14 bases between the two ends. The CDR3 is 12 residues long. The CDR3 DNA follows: TGTGCCAGCTCACCAAAAACAGACCCGCCCACCTTC. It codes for CASSPKTDPPTF.

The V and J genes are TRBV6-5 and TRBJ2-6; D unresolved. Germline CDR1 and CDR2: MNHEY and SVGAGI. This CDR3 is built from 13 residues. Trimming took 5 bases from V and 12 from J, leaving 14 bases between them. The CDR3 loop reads CASSVPGFAVLTF. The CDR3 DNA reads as TGTGCCAGCAGTGTGCCGGGCTTTGCCGTCCTGACTTTC.

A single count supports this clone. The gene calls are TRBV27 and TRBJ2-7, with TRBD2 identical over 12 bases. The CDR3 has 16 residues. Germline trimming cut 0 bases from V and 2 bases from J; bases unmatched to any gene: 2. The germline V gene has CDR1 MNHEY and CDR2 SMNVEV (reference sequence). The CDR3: CASSLSGTSGPYEQYF. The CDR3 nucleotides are TGTGCCAGCAGTTTATCGGGGACTAGCGGGCCCTACGAGCAGTACTTC.

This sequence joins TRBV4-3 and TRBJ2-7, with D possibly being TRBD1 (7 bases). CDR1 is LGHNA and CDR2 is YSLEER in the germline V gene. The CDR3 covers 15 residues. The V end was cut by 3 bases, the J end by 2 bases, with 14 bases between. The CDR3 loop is CASSQVEGATYEQYF. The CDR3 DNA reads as TGCGCCAGCAGCCAGGTGGAGGGGGCCACCTACGAGCAGTACTTC.

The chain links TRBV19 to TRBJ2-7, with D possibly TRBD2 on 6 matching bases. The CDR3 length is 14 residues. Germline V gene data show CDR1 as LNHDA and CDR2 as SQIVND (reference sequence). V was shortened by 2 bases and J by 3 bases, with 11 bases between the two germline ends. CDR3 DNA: TGTGCCAGTAGTATAATGGCGGGAAGCTACGAGCAGTACTTC. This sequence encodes CASSIMAGSYEQYF.